The clone carrying this T cell receptor (beta chain) was counted ten times or more. The target antigen is unknown. cDNA molecules, individually, were tagged with unique molecular identifiers. TCRdb re-derived calls from the 5' RACE reads in MiXCR, one entry per CDR3 protein. The sample has 97,000 or so distinct CDR3 sequences, around 12% seen once; the top ten hold approximately 6%. The data originate from a study of early T cells in non-severe SARS-CoV-2 infection. For the study at large: Sequencing used unsorted whole-blood bulk RNA, so chains lack pairing. General observations from the study: Lookups in VDJdb leaned toward anti-spike CD8 responses and missed private and CD4 specificities.

CDR1 SGDLS and CDR2 YYNGEE come from the germline V gene. This CDR3 comprises 15 residues. V lost 2 bases to trimming and J lost 2 bases, with 12 bases between them. The chain has TRBV9 and TRBJ2-3; D is possibly TRBD2 (6 bases). The TCR sequence derives from an adult who was a healthcare worker with PCR-confirmed SARS-CoV-2 infection or an uninfected control (not recorded which). Sequenced material: whole blood. The chain's CDR3 is CASSVASVDTDTQYF. In DNA form, the CDR3 reads TGTGCCAGCAGCGTCGCTAGCGTGGACACAGATACGCAGTATTTT.